This entry lists 8 T cell receptor beta chains sequenced from one sample in a study of memory CD8 T cells in hepatitis C reinfection. Assay: immunoSEQ multiplex PCR; the TCRdb copy retains only in-frame clones and omits some. The data contain more than 45,000 clones, nearly 90% of them singletons. Time point of the sample: pre-reinfection, 55 to 20 weeks before reinfection detection. No in vitro expansion preceded TCR sequencing of the sorted cells. The sample consisted of naive CD8+ T cells sorted from blood. The receptors were sampled from a man in his late teens or twenties with hepatitis C virus infection.

This sequence joins TRBV9 and TRBJ2-3, with D maybe TRBD2 (5 bases). The CDR3 covers 15 residues. Germline-derived CDR1 and CDR2 are SGDLS and YYNGEE. Trimming cost V 4 bases and J 1 base, with 13 bases left between them. DNA of the CDR3: TGTGCCAGCAGCAGAACGGGAATCGGCACAGATACGCAGTATTTT. It yields the protein CASSRTGIGTDTQYF.

This clone was seen more than once but under ten times. In DNA form, the CDR3 reads TGTGCCAGCAGCTCGACTAACCGACTCGACTACGAGCAGTACTTC. Protein: CASSSTNRLDYEQYF. V is TRBV5-6 and J is TRBJ2-7; D perhaps matches TRBD2 (5 bases). V lost 3 bases and J 3 bases, leaving 16 bases between the germline ends. The CDR3 extends over 15 amino acids. Germline CDR1 is SGHDT and CDR2 is YYEEEE.

The chain recombines TRBV13 with TRBJ2-1; TRBD2 matches 8 bases. Losses at the gene ends were 2 bases for V and 9 bases for J; bases not matched to a gene: 12. CDR1 and CDR2 (germline): PRHDT, FYEKMQ (reference sequence). CDR3 length: 16 residues. CDR3 sequence reads: CASSLRQGLAFGEQFF. The CDR3 DNA is TGTGCCAGCAGCTTAAGACAAGGACTAGCATTCGGTGAGCAGTTCTTC.

V gene TRBV7-6 combines with J gene TRBJ2-2, with 10 bases identical to TRBD2. With V trimmed by 1 base and J by 6 bases, 8 bases remained unmatched. The CDR3 has 17 amino acids. Germline V gives CDR1 SGHVS, CDR2 FNYEAQ. The CDR3 DNA is TGTGCCAGCAGCTTAGGATCCAGCGGGGGGGTCCCCGGGGAGCTGTTTTTT. As protein: CASSLGSSGGVPGELFF.

The chain carries TRBV11-3 and TRBJ2-2; 7 bases agree with TRBD1. Germline CDR1 and CDR2: SGHNT and YENEEA. The CDR3 runs to 16 residues. Trimming cost V 1 base and J 5 bases; bases outside gene matches: 7. For the CDR3, the DNA is TGTGCCAGCAGCTTAGGGCCGACAGGGCGGACCGGGGAGCTGTTTTTT. Amino acids: CASSLGPTGRTGELFF.

Note on this clone: The same CDR3 arises from other DNA sequences in this sample as well. The chain couples TRBV4-2 to TRBJ2-7; 12 bases match TRBD2. The CDR3 runs 15 residues. Germline loops: CDR1 LGHNA, CDR2 YNFKEQ. The junction had 3 bases not matched to a gene; V was cut back by 6 bases and J by 0 bases. CDR3 loop: CASSPTSGSSYEQYF. CDR3 bases: TGTGCCAGCAGTCCGACTAGCGGGAGCTCCTACGAGCAGTACTTC.

The chain is built from TRBV7-9 and TRBJ2-1, with 10 bases matching TRBD2. The germline V gene has CDR1 SEHNR and CDR2 FQNEAQ (reference sequence). The CDR3 length is 17 residues. V lost 5 bases, J lost 5 bases, and 12 bases stayed unmatched. The DNA of the CDR3 is TGTGCCAGCAGCCCGAGCCCGGGACTAGCGTCCGACAATGAGCAGTTCTTC. This encodes CASSPSPGLASDNEQFF.

This clone occurred a few times. The chain uses TRBV2 and TRBJ2-1, with 9 bases fitting TRBD2. Germline trimming cut 6 bases from V and 10 bases from J; bases unmatched to any gene: 4. This CDR3 region has 12 residues. From germline, CDR1 is SNHLY and CDR2 FYNNEI. The CDR3 sequence: CASSGLAREQFF. CDR3 bases: TGTGCCAGCAGCGGACTAGCGCGGGAGCAGTTCTTC.